Shown below are 22 T cell receptor beta chains from a single sample sequenced in a study of T cell repertoires in cytomegalovirus infection. TCRdb analysed the reads with MiXCR anew, one entry per CDR3 protein. The table lists more than 300,000 distinct CDR3 sequences, just under 35% of them singletons, with 13% in the top ten. What these receptors recognize is not known. Here the sequenced sample was cultured PBMCs, taken from culture after CMV antigen stimulation. The receptors derive from a human donor in good health (CMV status not recorded). Some clones in this sample may be carry-over from other donors' samples.

A single count supports this clonotype. The gene calls are TRBV20-1 and TRBJ2-3; 7 bases map to TRBD1. Looked up from germline, CDR1 is DFQATT and CDR2 is SNEGSKA (reference sequence). V dropped 4 bases and J dropped 6; count of bases not matched to a gene: 10. The CDR3 has 14 amino acids. The DNA for the CDR3 is TGCAGTGCTAAGAGGACAGGTGGGGGTGATACGCAGTATTTT. The encoded protein is CSAKRTGGGDTQYF.

This chain connects TRBV10-3 to TRBJ2-7, with TRBD1 identical over 10 bases. Trimming at V came to 10 bases and at J to 7 bases, leaving 7 bases not matched to a gene. Germline V lookup: CDR1 ENHRY, CDR2 SYGVKD. CDR3 length: 12 residues. In DNA form, the CDR3 reads TGTGCCAGCGGGACAGGGGTCGGGGAGCAGTACTTC. Residues: CASGTGVGEQYF.

The rearrangement uses TRBV6-1 and TRBJ1-2; a possible D gene is TRBD1 (5 bases). This CDR3 region has 13 residues. Germline V gives CDR1 MNHNS, CDR2 SASEGT. Trimming pared 3 bases from V and 8 bases from J, leaving 13 bases between. CDR3 nucleotide sequence: TGTGCCAGCAGTGAGTCCGGTAGGGGAGGCTACACCTTC. This encodes CASSESGRGGYTF.

The chain employs TRBV27 and TRBJ2-1; D call uncertain. Trimming stripped 4 bases from V and 0 bases from J, with 10 bases between. The CDR3 extends over 15 amino acids. The germline gives CDR1 MNHEY, CDR2 SMNVEV (reference sequence). CDR3 DNA sequence: TGTGCCAGCAGTTGGGCCAGCCTCTCCTACAATGAGCAGTTCTTC. This translates into CASSWASLSYNEQFF.

This clonotype was seen a few times. V usage is TRBV12-5 and J usage is TRBJ2-1, with D possibly TRBD2 on 5 matching bases. Trimming cost V 1 base and J 3 bases, with 13 bases left between them. Germline loops: CDR1 LGHNT, CDR2 FRNRAP. The CDR3 has 16 amino acids. CDR3 residues: CASGLATGSFYNEQFF. The CDR3 region has the DNA TGTGCTAGTGGTTTGGCGACGGGAAGCTTCTACAATGAGCAGTTCTTC.

The chain couples TRBV7-2 to TRBJ2-1; TRBD2 matches 7 bases. Germline trimming cut 1 base from V and 6 bases from J; bases unmatched to any gene: 12. CDR3 size: 17 residues. The germline V gene encodes CDR1 SGHTA and CDR2 FQGNSA. The CDR3, as DNA: TGTGCCAGCAGCTTAGGCCGGTGGCGGGAGATAAGCAATGAGCAGTTCTTC. Protein product: CASSLGRWREISNEQFF.

The V gene is TRBV28, the J gene TRBJ1-2; 7 bases match TRBD1. CDR1 is MDHEN and CDR2 is SYDVKM in the germline V gene. The CDR3 runs to 13 residues. V trimming: 5 bases; J trimming: 3 bases; junction bases outside the gene matches: 3. The CDR3 here is CASSTGTDYGYTF. As DNA, the CDR3 is TGTGCCAGCAGTACCGGGACAGACTATGGCTACACCTTC.

The chain joins TRBV29-1 to TRBJ2-1; 13 bases fit TRBD2. Germline values: CDR1 SQVTM, CDR2 ANQGSEA. The CDR3 runs 16 residues. V lost 4 bases and J lost 4; bases outside the gene matches: 7. The CDR3 DNA reads TGCAGCGTTGCCGGGACTAGCGGGGACACGTACAATGAGCAGTTCTTC. Amino acids: CSVAGTSGDTYNEQFF.

V gene TRBV7-4 combines with J gene TRBJ2-5; unclear D gene. CDR1 SGHVT and CDR2 SQSDAQ come from the germline V gene. The CDR3 contains 14 residues. Trimming removed 1 base from V and 2 bases from J, with 8 bases in between. CDR3 in DNA: TGTGCCAGCAGCTTAGTGGGCCAGCAAGAGACCCAGTACTTC. The encoded protein is CASSLVGQQETQYF.

There are a few counts of this clonotype. The V gene is TRBV7-2, the J gene TRBJ2-1, with TRBD2 matching 13 bases. The length of the CDR3 is 20 residues. Germline V gene sequence: CDR1 SGHTA, CDR2 FQGNSA. Trimming cost V 3 bases and J 2 bases; bases outside gene matches: 13. The CDR3 is CASSLNRLAGGGGPYNEQFF. The CDR3, as DNA: TGTGCCAGCAGCTTGAATCGACTAGCGGGGGGTGGAGGACCCTACAATGAGCAGTTCTTC. Drawing the rest from reference TRBV7-2 and TRBJ2-1, the complete variable domain is GAGVSQSPSNKVTEKGKDVELRCDPISGHTALYWYRQSLGQGLEFLIYFQGNSAPDKSGLPSDRFSAERTGGSVSTLTIQRTQQEDSAVYLCASSLNRLAGGGGPYNEQFFGPGTRLTVL.

The chain couples TRBV20-1 to TRBJ1-5; D gene unclear. The CDR3 totals 13 residues. From germline, CDR1 is DFQATT and CDR2 SNEGSKA (reference sequence). Trimming removed 3 bases from V and 3 bases from J, with 9 bases in between. The CDR3, as DNA: TGCAGTGCTAGGCCGCAGAACAATCAGCCCCAGCATTTT. This gives the protein CSARPQNNQPQHF.

The table lists this clonotype with many counts. The V gene is TRBV30, the J gene TRBJ2-1; 12 nucleotides match TRBD2. From germline, CDR1 is GTSNPN and CDR2 SVGIG (reference sequence). J was trimmed by 6 bases and V by 3 bases; bases with no gene match: 3. CDR3 length equals 14 residues. DNA of the CDR3: TGTGCCTGGAGGACTAGCGGGAGTGCCAATGAGCAGTTCTTC. This encodes CAWRTSGSANEQFF.

The genes are TRBV6-2 or TRBV6-3 and TRBJ1-2; D is ambiguous. Germline values: CDR1 MNHEY, CDR2 SVGEGT. CDR3 length: 13 amino acids. The V end lost 2 bases, the J end lost 0 bases, and 4 bases lay between the germline ends. CDR3 residues: CASSYVANYGYTF. As DNA, the CDR3 is TGTGCCAGCAGTTACGTGGCTAACTATGGCTACACCTTC.

The V gene is TRBV15, the J gene TRBJ2-5; weak D call: TRBD1 (7 bases). The CDR3 length is 15 residues. CDR1 is LNHNV, CDR2 YYDKDF, per germline (reference sequence). Deletions cut 1 base from V and 3 bases from J, with 12 bases between. CDR3 bases: TGTGCCACCAGCAGAGGCGGGACAGCCGAAGAGACCCAGTACTTC. Residues: CATSRGGTAEETQYF.

This clonotype was counted once. One end of the junction does not line up with germline, which may come from a read error. The chain carries TRBV12-3 or TRBV12-4 and TRBJ1-1, with TRBD1 matching over 8 bases. The CDR3 runs to 14 residues. CDR3 sequence reads: CASPHGQGCTEALF. DNA for the CDR3: TGTGCCAGCCCCCATGGACAGGGCTGTACTGAAGCGTTATTT.

The CDR3 sequence: CASRRTGAYEQYV. CDR3 in DNA: TGTGCCAGCAGGAGGACAGGGGCTTACGAGCAGTACGTC. V gene TRBV7-8 combines with J gene TRBJ2-7, with 9 positions matching TRBD1. Germline trimming cut 6 bases from V and 4 bases from J; bases unmatched to any gene: 4. The germline V gene has CDR1 SGHVS and CDR2 FQNEAQ. The CDR3 totals 13 residues.

The J gene is TRBJ2-1, the V gene TRBV10-3; 7 bases are a match to TRBD2. This CDR3 is 14 amino acids long. The trim removed 10 bases at V and 3 bases at J, leaving 9 bases unmatched. The germline V gene has CDR1 ENHRY and CDR2 SYGVKD. CDR3 residues: CATKRRENYNEQFF. DNA for the CDR3: TGTGCCACTAAAAGGCGGGAGAACTACAATGAGCAGTTCTTC.

The rearrangement links TRBV4-3 to TRBJ1-6; the D gene is possibly TRBD1 (6 bases). The V gene lost 4 bases and the J gene lost 4 bases, with 11 bases spanning the gap. This CDR3 region has 15 residues. Germline CDR1 is LGHNA and CDR2 is YSLEER. The CDR3 here is CASSPGARYNSPLHF. The DNA of the CDR3 is TGCGCCAGCAGCCCGGGGGCCAGATATAATTCACCCCTCCACTTT.

This chain's CDR3 is CASRRTGGSSTEAFF. The CDR3 coding sequence is TGTGCCAGCAGGAGGACAGGGGGCTCCAGCACTGAAGCTTTCTTT. This rearrangement joins TRBV6-2 or TRBV6-3 to TRBJ1-1, with TRBD1 matching 11 bases. V was pared by 6 bases and J by 4 bases, with 7 bases of the junction left unmatched. From germline, CDR1 is MNHEY and CDR2 SVGEGT. The CDR3 consists of 15 residues.

This clonotype was observed a handful of times. This chain connects TRBV7-2 to TRBJ2-1; 7 bases align to TRBD1. After removal of 4 bases from V and 13 bases from J, the junction contained 7 bases not matched to a gene. This CDR3 is 12 amino acids long. Germline assignment: CDR1 SGHTA and CDR2 FQGNSA. The CDR3 DNA is TGTGCCAGCAGCTCGGACAGGTTCGGACAGTTCTTC. Amino acids: CASSSDRFGQFF.

This clonotype was found a few times. The rearrangement joins TRBV7-3 to TRBJ2-1; either TRBD1 or TRBD2 may supply D (5 bases each). The CDR3 runs 14 residues. Germline V gives CDR1 SGHTA, CDR2 FQGTGA. With 6 bases removed from V and 7 bases from J, the gap between germline ends came to 16 bases. The CDR3 region is CASSRTGTSNEQFF. The DNA for the CDR3 is TGTGCCAGCAGTCGAACCGGGACCTCTAATGAGCAGTTCTTC.

This clonotype was observed many times. The chain is built from TRBV28 and TRBJ1-1; D not certain. Trimming removed 2 bases at V and 2 bases at J, with 9 bases between. The CDR3 is 14 residues long. In germline, CDR1 is MDHEN, CDR2 SYDVKM. The CDR3 region is CASSLLVRNTEAFF. For the CDR3, the DNA is TGTGCCAGCAGTTTACTGGTTAGAAACACTGAAGCTTTCTTT.